These 23 T cell receptor beta chains were all obtained from the same sample, sequenced in a study of T cells after yellow fever vaccination. TCRdb re-called the 5' RACE reads with MiXCR, one entry per CDR3 protein. The data show some 300,000 distinct CDR3 sequences, approximately 10% seen once. The sequencing used CD4+ T cells sorted from PBMCs, collected 5 days after the yellow fever booster vaccination. All receptors come from a man younger than 35 who received the YFV17D yellow fever vaccine.

The gene calls are TRBV4-1 and TRBJ2-1; TRBD2 matches 14 bases. Germline V gene data show CDR1 as MGHRA and CDR2 as YSYEKL. The CDR3 has 17 residues. V shed 4 bases, J shed 6 bases, and the junction held 8 bases outside the gene matches. Here the CDR3 reads CASSRPETSGGANEQFF. CDR3 DNA: TGCGCCAGCAGCCGCCCGGAGACTAGCGGGGGGGCCAATGAGCAGTTCTTC.

The V call is TRBV5-1, the J call TRBJ1-1; D remains unclear. V was trimmed by 3 bases and J by 2 bases, leaving 14 bases between them. Germline V lookup: CDR1 SGHRS, CDR2 YFSETQ. This CDR3 comprises 15 residues. The CDR3 DNA follows: TGCGCCAGCAGCTGGGCTGGTTCAGGAAACACTGAAGCTTTCTTT. Protein sequence: CASSWAGSGNTEAFF.

The chain uses TRBV6-5 and TRBJ1-6, with TRBD1 identical over 8 bases. Looked up from germline, CDR1 is MNHEY and CDR2 is SVGAGI. V gave up 0 bases and J gave up 3 bases; unmatched junction bases: 7. The CDR3 contains 18 residues. CDR3 amino acids: CASSYSTAGGFYNSPLHF. The DNA for the CDR3 is TGTGCCAGCAGTTACTCGACCGCAGGGGGCTTCTATAATTCACCCCTCCACTTT.

This CDR3 is CASSYSRSQPQHF. CDR3 DNA: TGTGCCAGCAGTTACTCAAGGAGTCAGCCCCAGCATTTT. V and J are TRBV6-5 and TRBJ1-5, with D unclear. V lost 0 bases and J lost 6, with 6 bases in between. Germline values: CDR1 MNHEY, CDR2 SVGAGI. The CDR3 is 13 residues long.

This clonotype was observed a few times. The chain combines TRBV23-1 with TRBJ2-3; 16 bases agree with TRBD2. TRBV23-1 is annotated as an ORF whose role is uncertain. The CDR3 has 17 amino acids. Unmatched junction bases numbered 8, after V lost 4 bases and J lost 7 bases. CDR3 amino acids: CASSPTGTSGGAHTQYF. The CDR3 DNA sequence: TGCGCCAGCAGTCCGACCGGGACTAGCGGGGGGGCCCATACGCAGTATTTT.

This clonotype was recorded many times. The chain couples TRBV27 to TRBJ2-5, with 8 bases matching TRBD2. Trimming removed 5 bases from V and 5 bases from J; junction bases left unmatched: 7. The CDR3 has 14 amino acids. Per germline, CDR1 MNHEY and CDR2 SMNVEV (reference sequence). Here the CDR3 DNA reads TGTGCCAGCAGTCATCGGGTAGCGGGGGAGACCCAGTACTTC. Translating it yields CASSHRVAGETQYF.

The table lists this clonotype with a few counts. The chain links TRBV7-2 to TRBJ1-1; no definite D call. CDR3 length: 14 residues. Per germline, CDR1 SGHTA and CDR2 FQGNSA. With 2 bases removed from V and 10 bases from J, the gap between germline ends came to 17 bases. CDR3 in amino acids: CASSLMSTDLTAFF. Written as DNA, the CDR3 is TGTGCCAGCAGCTTAATGTCCACAGATTTGACAGCTTTCTTT. Using reference TRBV7-2 and TRBJ1-1 for the parts outside the CDR3, the full variable domain is GAGVSQSPSNKVTEKGKDVELRCDPISGHTALYWYRQSLGQGLEFLIYFQGNSAPDKSGLPSDRFSAERTGGSVSTLTIQRTQQEDSAVYLCASSLMSTDLTAFFGQGTRLTVV.

This clonotype was counted between two and nine times. The chain uses TRBV4-1 and TRBJ2-1; D is perhaps TRBD1 or TRBD2 (6 bases each). The CDR3 length is 16 residues. Germline V gives CDR1 MGHRA, CDR2 YSYEKL. Trimming left V 2 bases short and J 0 bases short, with 11 bases between. In DNA form, the CDR3 reads TGCGCCAGCAGCCAACCACGGGGGCTCTCCTACAATGAGCAGTTCTTC. This encodes CASSQPRGLSYNEQFF.

There are a few counts of this clonotype. The chain's CDR3 is CASSRGLAGGPLSPETQYF. The CDR3 nucleotides are TGCGCCAGCAGCCGGGGCCTGGCGGGGGGGCCACTATCTCCAGAGACCCAGTACTTC. The chain carries TRBV5-1 and TRBJ2-5, with 9 bases matching TRBD2. The CDR3 totals 19 residues. Per germline, CDR1 SGHRS and CDR2 YFSETQ. Trimming at V came to 4 bases and at J to 4 bases, leaving 20 bases not matched to a gene. Drawing the rest from reference TRBV5-1 and TRBJ2-5, the complete variable domain is KAGVTQTPRYLIKTRGQQVTLSCSPISGHRSVSWYQQTPGQGLQFLFEYFSETQRNKGNFPGRFSGRQFSNSRSEMNVSTLELGDSALYLCASSRGLAGGPLSPETQYFGPGTRLLVL.

This clonotype was observed a handful of times. The V call is TRBV20-1, the J call TRBJ2-7, with TRBD1 matching 10 bases. From germline, CDR1 is DFQATT and CDR2 SNEGSKA (reference sequence). This CDR3 comprises 13 residues. The V and J ends lost 5 bases and 7 bases, in that order; junction bases with no gene match: 8. The CDR3 is CSAPDRGQEEQYF. Here the CDR3 DNA reads TGCAGTGCTCCTGACAGGGGGCAAGAGGAGCAGTACTTC.

Only a few counts were recorded for this clonotype. CDR3 in DNA: TGTGCCAGCAGCCGTTCTAGAAATGAAAAACTGTTTTTT. Translated, it gives CASSRSRNEKLFF. V is TRBV14 and J is TRBJ1-4; no firm D call. CDR3 length equals 13 residues. V gave up 4 bases and J gave up 5 bases, with 8 bases separating them. CDR1 is SGHDN, CDR2 FVKESK, per germline.

This clonotype has only a few counts. The chain combines TRBV2 with TRBJ1-2, with 9 bases fitting TRBD1. Germline values: CDR1 SNHLY, CDR2 FYNNEI. V lost 6 bases to trimming and J lost 6 bases; unmatched junction nucleotides: 8. The CDR3 totals 14 residues. The CDR3 reads CASSGGQGFDGYTF. The CDR3 nucleotides read TGTGCCAGCAGCGGGGGACAGGGTTTTGATGGCTACACCTTC.

Here the CDR3 DNA reads TGTGCCAGCAGCGTAGGGTGGCGGCAAGAGACCCAGTACTTC. Its protein product is CASSVGWRQETQYF. V gene TRBV9 combines with J gene TRBJ2-5; D remains ambiguous. Germline V gene data show CDR1 as SGDLS and CDR2 as YYNGEE. V lost 0 bases and J lost 2, with 8 bases in between. The CDR3 length is 14 residues.

This clonotype was observed many times. The chain joins TRBV5-1 to TRBJ2-1; D is possibly TRBD1 or TRBD2 (5 bases each). The CDR3 contains 15 residues. Germline V lookup: CDR1 SGHRS, CDR2 YFSETQ. V lost 2 bases to trimming and J lost 5 bases, with 14 bases between them. The CDR3 DNA sequence: TGCGCCAGCAGCTTCGGGACGGGGCGCAACAATGAGCAGTTCTTC. As protein: CASSFGTGRNNEQFF.

In its sample, this clonotype was seen many times. V gene TRBV7-6 combines with J gene TRBJ2-7; D might be TRBD1 (5 bases). Between the trimmed V and J ends, which lost 5 bases and 1 base, there was a span of 12 bases. Germline CDR1 SGHVS, CDR2 FNYEAQ. The CDR3 loop spans 14 amino acids. The chain's CDR3 is CASSIWGESYEQYF. DNA for the CDR3: TGTGCCAGCAGCATATGGGGCGAATCCTACGAGCAGTACTTC.

This chain links TRBV4-2 with TRBJ1-2; D uncertain. The V gene's germline CDR1 is LGHNA and CDR2 YNFKEQ. Trimming took 3 bases from V and 5 from J, leaving 13 bases between them. The length of the CDR3 is 14 residues. Here the CDR3 reads CASSQGSLGYGYTF. CDR3 nucleotide sequence: TGTGCCAGCAGCCAGGGCTCTTTAGGGTATGGCTACACCTTC.

The chain is built from TRBV4-3 and TRBJ1-1, with TRBD1 as a possible D gene (5 bases). There are 14 residues in the CDR3. Germline CDR1 is LGHNA and CDR2 is YSLEER. V was clipped by 0 bases and J by 5 bases, with 10 bases between them. As DNA, the CDR3 is TGCGCCAGCAGCCAAGAGGTCAGGGAAACTGAAGCTTTCTTT. Protein: CASSQEVRETEAFF.

The chain couples TRBV19 to TRBJ1-1; D is ambiguous. From germline, CDR1 is LNHDA and CDR2 SQIVND (reference sequence). Trimming removed 5 bases at V and 6 bases at J, with 19 bases between. This CDR3 has 15 residues. This chain's CDR3 is CASSRTQQVRPEAFF. The CDR3, as DNA: TGTGCCAGTAGTCGCACCCAACAAGTCCGGCCTGAAGCTTTCTTT.

This clonotype was found many times. The chain links TRBV4-3 to TRBJ2-7; 7 bases are a match to TRBD1. The CDR3 contains 14 residues. Germline CDR1 is LGHNA and CDR2 is YSLEER. Losses at the gene ends were 2 bases for V and 5 bases for J; bases not matched to a gene: 6. The CDR3 sequence: CASSQRQGRNEQYF. CDR3 in DNA: TGCGCCAGCAGCCAACGACAGGGAAGGAACGAGCAGTACTTC.

This clonotype was found many times. The chain employs TRBV20-1 and TRBJ1-6, with D possibly TRBD1 on 5 matching bases. Germline lookup yields CDR1 DFQATT and CDR2 SNEGSKA (reference sequence). CDR3 length: 15 residues. Trimming took off 0 bases at V and 9 bases at J, with 15 bases between the two ends. CDR3 sequence (DNA): TGCAGTGCTAGAGATCCAAGGGCAGGGAGTTCACCCCTCCACTTT. It yields the protein CSARDPRAGSSPLHF.

This clonotype was seen a handful of times. The gene calls are TRBV7-2 and TRBJ2-3; D gene ambiguous. Germline CDR1 is SGHTA and CDR2 is FQGNSA. The CDR3 extends over 13 amino acids. Trimming removed 4 bases at V and 8 bases at J, with 13 bases between. In DNA, the CDR3 is TGTGCCAGCAGCTCGGAATTTTCTGGTACGCAGTATTTT. Its protein product is CASSSEFSGTQYF. Full variable domain (rest looked up from reference TRBV7-2 and TRBJ2-3): GAGVSQSPSNKVTEKGKDVELRCDPISGHTALYWYRQSLGQGLEFLIYFQGNSAPDKSGLPSDRFSAERTGGSVSTLTIQRTQQEDSAVYLCASSSEFSGTQYFGPGTRLTVL.

This clonotype was detected a few times. The J gene is TRBJ2-2, the V gene TRBV7-8; 13 bases are shared with TRBD2. With 2 bases clipped from V and 7 bases from J, the junction kept 4 bases outside the gene matches. The CDR3 extends over 16 amino acids. Germline CDR1 SGHVS, CDR2 FQNEAQ. The CDR3 protein is CASSLRTSGGVGELFF. The CDR3 region has the DNA TGTGCCAGCAGCTTAAGGACTAGCGGGGGAGTCGGGGAGCTGTTTTTT.

In this sample, this clonotype turned up many times. This sequence joins TRBV7-2 and TRBJ1-3; D is perhaps TRBD1 (5 bases). Trimming shortened V by 3 bases and J by 3 bases, and 6 bases separated the two germline ends. The CDR3 sequence is 13 residues long. CDR1 and CDR2 (germline): SGHTA, FQGNSA. CDR3 residues: CASSFDSGNTIYF. For the CDR3, the DNA is TGTGCCAGCAGCTTCGACAGTGGAAACACCATATATTTT.